Shown below are 2 T cell receptor beta chains from a single sample sequenced in a study of blood T cell repertoires in COVID-19. Profiling relied on immunoSEQ multiplex PCR, and the TCRdb table lists in-frame clones only, not all of them. The table records roughly 120,000 clones, roughly 90% of them present only once. Sequencing was carried out using peripheral blood. The source of these receptors is a human donor in a cohort sampled during active COVID-19.

The chain joins TRBV19 to TRBJ1-1; no clear D. Trimming took off 5 bases at V and 1 base at J, with 14 bases between the two ends. Germline values: CDR1 LNHDA, CDR2 SQIVND (reference sequence). The CDR3 is 15 residues long. CDR3 loop: CASSAGFTQNTEAFF. The CDR3 bases are TGTGCCAGTAGTGCAGGATTCACACAGAACACTGAAGCTTTCTTT.

The chain carries TRBV5-1 and TRBJ1-2; 10 bases align to TRBD1. V lost 3 bases and J lost 6; bases outside the gene matches: 5. This CDR3 has 14 residues. Germline loops: CDR1 SGHRS, CDR2 YFSETQ. In DNA form, the CDR3 reads TGCGCCAGCAGCTCCGACAGGGGGCTAAATGGCTACACCTTC. Protein sequence: CASSSDRGLNGYTF.